Listed here are 3 T cell receptor beta chains from one sample, sequenced in a study of cytomegalovirus exposure and HLA in healthy donors (TCRdb year 2017). The library relied on the immunoSEQ multiplex PCR assay. Drawn from immuneACCESS, this table holds only the in-frame rearrangements with V and J called that TCRdb kept. Clones are partly lost; checked studies trace under half to an unresolved V gene and leave the rest unexplained. For this sample the table gives approximately 110,000 clones, of which approximately 94% were detected only once. The top ten clones comprise over 1% of the sample. The specimen sequenced was PBMCs. The receptors derive from a young woman in good health and CMV-seronegative.

This chain connects TRBV19 to TRBJ1-6; the D is unclear. The V end was cut by 7 bases, the J end by 3 bases, with 7 bases between. Per germline, CDR1 LNHDA and CDR2 SQIVND (reference sequence). CDR3 size: 13 residues. Here the CDR3 DNA reads TGTGCCAGTACGGAGTACTATAATTCACCCCTCCACTTT. Its protein is CASTEYYNSPLHF.

This chain links TRBV19 with TRBJ2-3; 10 positions agree with TRBD2. The CDR3 sequence is 16 residues long. Unmatched junction bases numbered 11, after V lost 3 bases and J lost 8 bases. Germline assignment: CDR1 LNHDA and CDR2 SQIVND (reference sequence). The CDR3 loop reads CASSILAGVAGGTQYF. Here the CDR3 DNA reads TGTGCCAGTAGTATTCTAGCGGGAGTCGCTGGCGGTACGCAGTATTTT.

This sequence joins TRBV29-1 and TRBJ1-5; 7 nucleotides line up with TRBD1. The J segment lost 0 bases and the V segment lost 6 bases, leaving 32 bases of the junction unmatched. CDR1 is SQVTM and CDR2 is ANQGSEA in the germline V gene. This CDR3 region has 23 residues. The CDR3 region is CSVATIFQGVDFNQCYSNQPQHF. CDR3 nucleotides: TGCAGCGTGGCGACGATCTTTCAGGGGGTGGACTTTAATCAATGTTATAGCAATCAGCCCCAGCATTTT.